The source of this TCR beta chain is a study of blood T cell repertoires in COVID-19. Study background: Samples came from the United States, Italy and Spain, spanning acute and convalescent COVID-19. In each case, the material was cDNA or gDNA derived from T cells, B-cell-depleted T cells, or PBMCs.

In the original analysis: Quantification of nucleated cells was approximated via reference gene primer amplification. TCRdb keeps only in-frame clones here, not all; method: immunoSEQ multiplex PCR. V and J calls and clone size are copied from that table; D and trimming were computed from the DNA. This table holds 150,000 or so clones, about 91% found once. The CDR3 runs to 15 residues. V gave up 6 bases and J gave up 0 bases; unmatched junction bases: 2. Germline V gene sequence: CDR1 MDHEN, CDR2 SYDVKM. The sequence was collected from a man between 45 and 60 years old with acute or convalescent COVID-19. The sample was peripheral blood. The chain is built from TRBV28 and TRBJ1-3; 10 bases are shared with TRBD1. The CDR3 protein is CASRTGGFSGNTIYF. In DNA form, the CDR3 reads TGTGCCAGCAGGACAGGGGGCTTCTCTGGAAACACCATATATTTT.